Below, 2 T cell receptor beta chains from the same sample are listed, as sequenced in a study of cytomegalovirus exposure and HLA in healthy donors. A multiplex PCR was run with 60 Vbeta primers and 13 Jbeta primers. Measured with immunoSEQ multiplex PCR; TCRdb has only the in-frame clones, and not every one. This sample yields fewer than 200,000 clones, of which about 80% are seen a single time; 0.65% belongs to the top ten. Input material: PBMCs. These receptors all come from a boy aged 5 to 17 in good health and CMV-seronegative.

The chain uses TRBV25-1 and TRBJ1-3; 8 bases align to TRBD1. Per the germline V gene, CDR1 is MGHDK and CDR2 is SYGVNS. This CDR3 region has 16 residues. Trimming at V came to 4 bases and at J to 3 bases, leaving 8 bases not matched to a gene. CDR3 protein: CASSALTGEHGNTIYF. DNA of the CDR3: TGTGCCAGCAGTGCCTTGACAGGGGAGCATGGAAACACCATATATTTT. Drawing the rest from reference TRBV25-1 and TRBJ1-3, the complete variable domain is EADIYQTPRYLVIGTGKKITLECSQTMGHDKMYWYQQDPGMELHLIHYSYGVNSTEKGDLSSESTVSRIRTEHFPLTLESARPSHTSQYLCASSALTGEHGNTIYFGEGSWLTVV.

The CDR3 coding sequence is TGTGCCAGCAGCGGACAGATTCAAGGGAATTCACCCCTCCACTTT. This translates into CASSGQIQGNSPLHF. The chain is built from TRBV13 and TRBJ1-6; possible D gene TRBD1, 6 bases. This CDR3 is 15 amino acids long. CDR1 and CDR2 (germline): PRHDT, FYEKMQ (reference sequence). The germline V and J ends were trimmed by 5 bases and 7 bases, with 15 bases remaining between them.